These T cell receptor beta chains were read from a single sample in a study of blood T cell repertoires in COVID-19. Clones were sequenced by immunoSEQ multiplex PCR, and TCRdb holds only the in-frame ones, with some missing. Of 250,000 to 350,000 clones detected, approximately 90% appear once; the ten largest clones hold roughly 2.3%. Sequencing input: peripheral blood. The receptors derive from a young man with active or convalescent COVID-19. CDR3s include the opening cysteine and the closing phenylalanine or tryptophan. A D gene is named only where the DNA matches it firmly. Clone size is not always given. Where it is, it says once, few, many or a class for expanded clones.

CASSRLIQTGELFF TGTGCCAGCAGTCGACTAATTCAGACCGGGGAGCTGTTTTTT TRBV28 . TRBJ2-2 .
CASSLLGQGSNEKLFF TGTGCCAGCAGTTTATTGGGTCAGGGATCTAATGAAAAACTGTTTTTT TRBV28 . TRBJ1-4 .
CASSLRDRGGAEAFF TGTGCCAGCAGCCTACGGGACAGGGGAGGGGCTGAAGCTTTCTTT TRBV14 TRBD1 TRBJ1-1 .
CSVRPDSQDEYGYTF TGCAGCGTACGGCCCGACAGCCAGGATGAGTATGGCTACACCTTC TRBV29-1 . TRBJ1-2 .
CSGRDRGTYTEAFF TGCAGCGGTAGGGACAGGGGGACGTACACTGAAGCTTTCTTT TRBV29-1 TRBD1 TRBJ1-1 .
CASSEPGLFYEQYF TGTGCCAGCAGCGAACCGGGACTCTTCTACGAGCAGTACTTC TRBV21-1 . TRBJ2-7 .
CASKGVGETQYF TGTGCCAGCAAGGGGGTGGGAGAGACCCAGTACTTC TRBV5-8 . TRBJ2-5 .
CASSTGQGLGYIQYF TGTGCCAGCAGTACCGGACAGGGATTAGGATACATTCAGTACTTC TRBV2 TRBD1 TRBJ2-4 .
CSASDPGQGHEKLFF TGCAGTGCTAGTGACCCTGGACAGGGACATGAAAAACTGTTTTTT TRBV20-1 TRBD1 TRBJ1-4 few
CASSLRRSNTDTQYF TGTGCCAGCAGTTTGCGGAGGTCAAACACAGATACGCAGTATTTT TRBV27 . TRBJ2-3 .
CASSSGLAGYEQYF TGTGCCAGCAGCTCGGGACTAGCGGGGTACGAGCAGTACTTC TRBV11-2 TRBD2 TRBJ2-7 .
CASSILTSYGYTF TGTGCCAGTAGTATACTGACATCTTATGGCTACACCTTC TRBV19 . TRBJ1-2 once
CASSELKNYGYTF TGTGCCAGCAGTGAACTAAAAAACTATGGCTACACCTTC TRBV6-1 . TRBJ1-2 .
CASSLGSAGVYSPLHF TGTGCCAGCAGCTTAGGATCGGCAGGGGTATATTCACCCCTCCACTTT TRBV13 . TRBJ1-6 .
CASSQGTEAFF TGTGCCAGCAGTCAGGGGACTGAAGCTTTCTTT TRBV12-3/TRBV12-4 . TRBJ1-1 .
CASSLSAGPHGNEQFF TGTGCCAGCAGCTTATCGGCGGGACCGCACGGTAATGAGCAGTTCTTC TRBV7-6 . TRBJ2-1 .
CASSQGYRETSPLHF TGTGCCAGCAGCCAGGGGTACAGGGAAACATCACCCCTCCACTTT TRBV3-1/TRBV3-2 . TRBJ1-6 .
CASSLRVGRAPGEQFF TGTGCCAGCAGCTTACGGGTCGGGAGGGCCCCGGGGGAGCAGTTCTTC TRBV11-3 TRBD2 TRBJ2-1 .
CASSLEGPATDTQYF TGTGCCAGCAGCTTAGAGGGCCCTGCCACAGATACGCAGTATTTT TRBV11-2 . TRBJ2-3 .
CSALDIYGYTF TGCAGTGCTCTGGACATCTATGGCTACACCTTC TRBV20-1 . TRBJ1-2 once
CASSFYPDGRNTEAFF TGTGCCAGCAGCTTTTACCCGGACGGGAGGAACACTGAAGCTTTCTTT TRBV9 . TRBJ1-1 .
CASSSSGGPGRVTQYF TGCGCCAGCAGCTCATCCGGGGGGCCGGGTCGGGTGACCCAGTACTTC TRBV4-3 . TRBJ2-5 few
CASSRWREDNTGELFF TGCGCCAGCAGCCGCTGGCGGGAGGACAACACCGGGGAGCTGTTTTTT TRBV4-1 TRBD2 TRBJ2-2 .
CASSEGSGQETQYF TGTGCCAGCAGCGAGGGTTCGGGACAAGAGACCCAGTACTTC TRBV9 . TRBJ2-5 .
CASSFSTLGPKDTQYF TGTGCCAGCAGTTTCTCAACTCTTGGGCCTAAAGATACGCAGTATTTT TRBV27 . TRBJ2-3 once
CASTNRGRYTEAFF TGTGCCAGCACAAACAGGGGAAGATACACTGAAGCTTTCTTT TRBV28 TRBD1 TRBJ1-1 .
CASSPNAGGSSAYEQYF TGTGCCAGCAGCCCGAACGCGGGGGGGAGTTCTGCCTACGAGCAGTACTTC TRBV7-2 TRBD2 TRBJ2-7 .
CASSLRGGGYEQYF TGTGCCAGCAGCCTGAGGGGGGGCGGGTACGAGCAGTACTTC TRBV3-1/TRBV3-2 . TRBJ2-7 .
CATSRDPGNEQFF TGTGCCACCAGCAGAGATCCGGGAAATGAGCAGTTCTTC TRBV15 . TRBJ2-1 .
CASSETQGIMAQHF TGCGCCAGCAGTGAGACCCAGGGGATTATGGCCCAGCATTTT TRBV10-2 . TRBJ1-5 .
CASSQEKSWGLGDTQYF TGTGCCAGCAGCCAAGAAAAAAGTTGGGGGCTTGGGGATACGCAGTATTTT TRBV3-1/TRBV3-2 . TRBJ2-3 .
CATAVNTEAFF TGTGCCACCGCGGTGAACACTGAAGCTTTCTTT TRBV15 . TRBJ1-1 once
CASSSPLSSYEQYF TGTGCCAGCAGTTCACCTTTGAGCTCCTACGAGCAGTACTTC TRBV6-2/TRBV6-3 . TRBJ2-7 .
CASSFLGGTGELFF TGTGCCAGCAGCTTTCTGGGGGGAACCGGGGAGCTGTTTTTT TRBV5-6 . TRBJ2-2 .
CAISKGDEQFF TGTGCCATCTCGAAAGGGGATGAGCAGTTCTTC TRBV6-5 . TRBJ2-1 .
CASSLGAGNEQFF TGTGCCAGCAGCTTAGGGGCTGGCAATGAGCAGTTCTTC TRBV7-9 . TRBJ2-1 .
CASSLGHSGRTDTQYF TGTGCCAGCAGCTTGGGACATAGCGGACGCACAGATACGCAGTATTTT TRBV5-4 . TRBJ2-3 .
CASSQSKQSKCGQQYF TGCGCCAGCAGTCAATCGAAACAGAGTAAGTGTGGGCAGCAGTATTTT TRBV23-1 . TRBJ2-3 .
CASNSPRYGISYNEQFF TGTGCCAGTAACTCCCCCCGTTACGGTATCTCCTACAATGAGCAGTTCTTC TRBV19 . TRBJ2-1 .
CASSYHRGPYEQYF TGTGCCAGCAGCTACCACAGGGGCCCCTACGAGCAGTACTTC TRBV7-2 TRBD1 TRBJ2-7 .
CASSPGDGGSSYEQYF TGTGCCAGCAGCCCGGGGGACGGAGGGAGCTCCTACGAGCAGTACTTC TRBV7-9 . TRBJ2-7 .
CASRLAGGGDYEQYF TGTGCCAGCAGATTAGCCGGGGGAGGGGATTACGAGCAGTACTTC TRBV11-2 TRBD2 TRBJ2-7 .
CASSSQGGPQETQYF TGTGCCAGCAGCTCCCAGGGTGGGCCCCAAGAGACCCAGTACTTC TRBV5-4 . TRBJ2-5 few
CASRRVEGSEQFF TGTGCCAGTAGGAGGGTCGAGGGTAGTGAGCAGTTCTTC TRBV19 . TRBJ2-1 .
CASSPSGDQPQHF TGTGCCAGTAGTCCCTCGGGGGATCAGCCCCAGCATTTT TRBV19 . TRBJ1-5 .
CASSQDPGFYEQYF TGTGCCAGCAGCCAAGACCCGGGGTTCTACGAGCAGTACTTC TRBV3-1/TRBV3-2 . TRBJ2-7 .
CASSPARENTEAFF TGTGCCAGCTCACCAGCCAGGGAGAACACTGAAGCTTTCTTT TRBV18 . TRBJ1-1 .
CASRFPWLETQYF TGTGCAAGTCGCTTTCCTTGGCTTGAGACCCAGTACTTC TRBV12-2 . TRBJ2-5 .
CASSPPSGNTIYF TGTGCCAGCAGCCCCCCGTCCGGAAACACCATATATTTT TRBV11-3 . TRBJ1-3 .
CAISDRVYEQYF TGTGCCATCAGTGACCGGGTCTACGAGCAGTACTTC TRBV10-3 . TRBJ2-7 few
CASSANPGQAFTDTQYF TGTGCCAGCAGTGCTAATCCGGGACAGGCTTTCACAGATACGCAGTATTTT TRBV6-1 TRBD1 TRBJ2-3 .
CASSPGDRGHSWYTNEKLFF TGTGCCAGCTCACCTGGAGACAGGGGGCATTCATGGTATACTAATGAAAAACTGTTTTTT TRBV18 TRBD1 TRBJ1-4 .
CASSTPSWGGRETQYF TGTGCCAGCAGCACCCCCAGTTGGGGGGGCCGGGAGACCCAGTACTTC TRBV9 . TRBJ2-5 .
CASSPGLAGENEQFF TGTGCCAGCAGCCCGGGACTAGCGGGAGAAAATGAGCAGTTCTTC TRBV11-3 TRBD2 TRBJ2-1 .
CASSQPGLAVRGTDTQYF TGTGCCAGCAGTCAACCGGGACTAGCGGTAAGGGGCACAGATACGCAGTATTTT TRBV28 TRBD2 TRBJ2-3 once
CASSPRGTQETQYF TGTGCCAGCAGCCCGCGGGGGACCCAAGAGACCCAGTACTTC TRBV13 TRBD2 TRBJ2-5 .
CSVEMPTSGYEQYF TGCAGCGTTGAGATGCCGACTAGCGGCTACGAGCAGTACTTC TRBV29-1 TRBD2 TRBJ2-7 .
CASSLMFRTSGRNEQFF TGTGCCAGCAGTTTAATGTTTCGGACTAGCGGGAGAAATGAGCAGTTCTTC TRBV27 TRBD2 TRBJ2-1 .